This entry lists 3 T cell receptor beta chains sequenced from one sample in a study of blood T cells in healthy people across ages. Sample-barcoded 5' priming and a J-beta primer mix drove a second PCR of about 7 to 12 cycles. TCRdb fed the 5' RACE reads into MiXCR, producing one record per CDR3 protein. In the table there are 1.5 million to 2 million distinct CDR3 sequences, about 30% of which are singletons. Source material: blood. These receptors all stem from a woman under 40 in good health.

The chain couples TRBV9 to TRBJ2-3; D not certain. Trimming shortened V by 1 base and J by 0 bases, and 6 bases separated the two germline ends. Per the germline V gene, CDR1 is SGDLS and CDR2 is YYNGEE. The CDR3 is 14 residues long. The CDR3 bases are TGTGCCAGCAGCGTAAGTCCTAGCACAGATACGCAGTATTTT. This codes for CASSVSPSTDTQYF. Full variable domain (outside the CDR3, taken from reference TRBV9 and TRBJ2-3): DSGVTQTPKHLITATGQRVTLRCSPRSGDLSVYWYQQSLDQGLQFLIQYYNGEERAKGNILERFSAQQFPDLHSELNLSSLELGDSALYFCASSVSPSTDTQYFGPGTRLTVL.

This clonotype was counted only a few times. The V gene is TRBV28, the J gene TRBJ1-4; D perhaps matches TRBD1 (5 bases). The CDR3 consists of 15 residues. V lost 6 bases to trimming and J lost 4 bases, with 15 bases between them. Per germline, CDR1 MDHEN and CDR2 SYDVKM. Here the CDR3 reads CASRSLQAFNEKLFF. Here the CDR3 DNA reads TGTGCCAGCAGATCGCTACAGGCCTTTAATGAAAAACTGTTTTTT. The full variable domain, in which reference TRBV28 and TRBJ1-4 provide the parts outside the CDR3, is DVKVTQSSRYLVKRTGEKVFLECVQDMDHENMFWYRQDPGLGLRLIYFSYDVKMKEKGDIPEGYSVSREKKERFSLILESASTNQTSMYLCASRSLQAFNEKLFFGSGTQLSVL.

This clonotype appeared many times. CDR3 coding DNA: TGTGCCAGCACTAAGACGGGAAGGTGGGGGACCCAGTACTTC. Its translation is CASTKTGRWGTQYF. V and J are TRBV27 and TRBJ2-5; D may be TRBD2 (5 bases). Germline loops: CDR1 MNHEY, CDR2 SMNVEV (reference sequence). The CDR3 has 14 amino acids. V was cut by 7 bases and J by 7 bases, with 19 bases left in between.